These 30 T cell receptor beta chains were sequenced from one sample in a study of cytomegalovirus exposure and HLA in healthy donors. PCR primers comprised 60 Vbeta and 13 Jbeta primers. The assay was immunoSEQ multiplex PCR, and TCRdb's table has in-frame clones only and misses some. Across about 64,000 clones, the top ten clones capture less than 4% of the sample. Sequenced sample: PBMCs. The receptors were gathered from a woman aged 18-29 years in good health and CMV-seronegative.

The CDR3, as DNA: TGTGCCAGCAGCTTGGACACCAGCTCCTACGAGCAGTACTTC. Its translation: CASSLDTSSYEQYF. The chain uses TRBV5-4 and TRBJ2-7; D gene ambiguous. The V and J ends lost 0 bases and 0 bases respectively, with 7 bases between them. The CDR3 sequence is 14 residues long. Germline CDR1 SGHNT, CDR2 YYREEE (reference sequence).

The V and J genes are TRBV27 and TRBJ1-1, with 7 bases identical to TRBD1. The CDR3 runs 14 residues. The V gene end was trimmed by 4 bases and the J gene end by 5 bases; junction bases not matched to a gene: 7. Germline CDR1 reads MNHEY; CDR2 reads SMNVEV (reference sequence). The CDR3 nucleotides are TGTGCCAGCAGTTGGGGGGACAGAGGGACTGAAGCTTTCTTT. The encoded protein is CASSWGDRGTEAFF.

The V gene is TRBV5-1, the J gene TRBJ1-2, with TRBD1 as a possible D gene (5 bases). Trimming cost V 5 bases and J 5 bases, with 13 bases left between them. This CDR3 is built from 13 residues. Germline V gene data show CDR1 as SGHRS and CDR2 as YFSETQ. CDR3 residues: CASSQGNAYGYTF. Written as DNA, the CDR3 is TGCGCCAGCAGTCAGGGAAACGCTTATGGCTACACCTTC.

The V gene is TRBV25-1, the J gene TRBJ2-7; 10 bases are shared with TRBD1. This CDR3 spans 14 amino acids. The germline gives CDR1 MGHDK, CDR2 SYGVNS. Unmatched junction bases numbered 2, after V lost 4 bases and J lost 2 bases. The CDR3 protein is CASSGGQGTYEQYF. CDR3 nucleotide sequence: TGTGCCAGCAGTGGGGGACAGGGGACCTACGAGCAGTACTTC.

This sequence joins TRBV9 and TRBJ2-2, with TRBD1 matching over 8 bases. This CDR3 is built from 15 residues. In germline, CDR1 is SGDLS, CDR2 YYNGEE. V gave up 4 bases and J gave up 0 bases; unmatched junction bases: 2. The chain's CDR3 is CASSLGQANTGELFF. The CDR3 nucleotides are TGTGCCAGCAGCCTGGGACAGGCGAACACCGGGGAGCTGTTTTTT.

This sequence joins TRBV28 and TRBJ2-5; D is perhaps TRBD1 (6 bases). The ends were cut back, 5 bases at V and 3 bases at J, with 16 bases in the middle. The CDR3 length is 15 residues. CDR1 is MDHEN, CDR2 SYDVKM, per germline. CDR3 coding DNA: TGTGCCAGCAGTCCGCAGGGGATTGCCAAAGAGACCCAGTACTTC. Amino acid sequence: CASSPQGIAKETQYF.

The V and J genes are TRBV5-1 and TRBJ2-7, with TRBD2 as a possible D gene (6 bases). V was clipped by 3 bases and J by 2 bases, with 12 bases between them. Germline lookup yields CDR1 SGHRS and CDR2 YFSETQ. This CDR3 comprises 14 residues. CDR3 in DNA: TGCGCCAGCAGCTACGAGGGACTTACCTACGAGCAGTACTTC. This translates into CASSYEGLTYEQYF.

CDR3 sequence: CASSVWEGGPTDTQYF. The CDR3 DNA reads TGTGCCAGCAGCGTATGGGAGGGGGGGCCCACAGATACGCAGTATTTT. The V gene is TRBV9, the J gene TRBJ2-3; TRBD2 is a possible D gene (7 bases). The germline V gene has CDR1 SGDLS and CDR2 YYNGEE. V shed 1 base and J shed 2 bases, with 14 bases lying between them. CDR3 length: 16 residues.

The gene calls are TRBV30 and TRBJ2-6; TRBD1 agrees at 7 bases. The germline CDR1 and CDR2 sequences are GTSNPN and SVGIG (reference sequence). The CDR3 spans 18 residues. J was trimmed by 0 bases and V by 0 bases; bases with no gene match: 8. CDR3 protein: CAWSVYRGFNSGANVLTF. The CDR3 DNA reads as TGTGCCTGGAGTGTATACAGGGGTTTCAACTCTGGGGCCAACGTCCTGACTTTC.

The genes are TRBV27 and TRBJ2-3, with 12 bases matching TRBD1. Germline assignment: CDR1 MNHEY and CDR2 SMNVEV (reference sequence). With 9 bases clipped from V and 1 base from J, the junction kept 14 bases outside the gene matches. The CDR3 runs to 18 residues. This CDR3 reads CARIYRDRGRLGTDTQYF. CDR3 nucleotide sequence: TGTGCCAGGATCTACAGGGACAGGGGGCGACTAGGCACAGATACGCAGTATTTT.

The J gene is TRBJ1-4, the V gene TRBV25-1; 9 nucleotides match TRBD1. Losses at the gene ends were 2 bases for V and 8 bases for J; bases not matched to a gene: 9. The CDR3 contains 16 residues. Germline values: CDR1 MGHDK, CDR2 SYGVNS. The CDR3 spells CASSENVGQGGEKLFF. The CDR3 nucleotides are TGTGCCAGCAGTGAAAACGTGGGACAGGGAGGAGAAAAACTGTTTTTT. Full variable domain (missing parts from reference TRBV25-1 and TRBJ1-4): EADIYQTPRYLVIGTGKKITLECSQTMGHDKMYWYQQDPGMELHLIHYSYGVNSTEKGDLSSESTVSRIRTEHFPLTLESARPSHTSQYLCASSENVGQGGEKLFFGSGTQLSVL.

The chain employs TRBV5-1 and TRBJ1-1; TRBD1 might be the D (5 bases). The CDR3 is 14 amino acids. Trimming cost V 4 bases and J 1 base, with 11 bases left between them. Per the germline V gene, CDR1 is SGHRS and CDR2 is YFSETQ. The CDR3 region has the DNA TGCGCCAGCAGCCCGCAAACAGGGAACACTGAAGCTTTCTTT. Translation gives CASSPQTGNTEAFF.

The V and J genes are TRBV6-5 and TRBJ2-7, with TRBD2 matching 11 bases. The CDR3 has 15 amino acids. The ends lost 5 bases at V and 5 bases at J; junction bases unmatched: 8. CDR1 and CDR2 from the germline V gene are MNHEY and SVGAGI. In DNA form, the CDR3 reads TGTGCCAGCAGTACCCTTAGCGGGAGGGCCGACGAGCAGTACTTC. It is translated as CASSTLSGRADEQYF.

The V and J genes are TRBV9 and TRBJ2-5; 8 nucleotides align to TRBD2. Trimming at V came to 0 bases and at J to 11 bases, leaving 15 bases not matched to a gene. The CDR3 length is 16 residues. Germline V gene lookup returns CDR1 SGDLS and CDR2 YYNGEE. Here the CDR3 DNA reads TGTGCCAGCAGCGTAGAATTAGGAGCGGGAGTTGGAGAGCAGTACTTC. Its protein is CASSVELGAGVGEQYF.

The rearrangement links TRBV11-3 to TRBJ2-1, with D tentatively TRBD1 (5 bases). This CDR3 comprises 13 residues. Per germline, CDR1 SGHNT and CDR2 YENEEA. V dropped 3 bases and J dropped 7 bases, with 10 bases sitting between them. CDR3 in DNA: TGTGCCAGCAGCTTCCCTCCAGGGAATGAGCAGTTCTTC. It is translated as CASSFPPGNEQFF.

V and J are TRBV27 and TRBJ2-6; 9 nucleotides line up with TRBD2. J lost 2 bases, V lost 6 bases, and 5 bases had no gene match. The germline V gene has CDR1 MNHEY and CDR2 SMNVEV (reference sequence). The CDR3 has 16 residues. The CDR3 reads CASRRGGGAGANVLTF. The CDR3 bases are TGTGCCAGCAGGCGGGGGGGAGGCGCTGGGGCCAACGTCCTGACTTTC.

The chain is built from TRBV2 and TRBJ1-5, with 9 bases that match TRBD1. With 5 bases clipped from V and 4 bases from J, the junction kept 18 bases outside the gene matches. The CDR3 totals 19 residues. Per the germline V gene, CDR1 is SNHLY and CDR2 is FYNNEI. The CDR3, as DNA: TGTGCCAGCAGTTCCGACCGGGACAGGGATGTGGATGGGAATCAGCCCCAGCATTTT. This sequence encodes CASSSDRDRDVDGNQPQHF.

This chain links TRBV4-1 with TRBJ1-5, with a tentative D call TRBD1 (6 bases). The ends were cut back, 1 base at V and 3 bases at J, with 10 bases in the middle. Germline V gene data show CDR1 as MGHRA and CDR2 as YSYEKL. This CDR3 comprises 15 residues. The CDR3 reads CASSQGRQVNQPQHF. CDR3 nucleotides: TGCGCCAGCAGCCAAGGCAGACAGGTCAATCAGCCCCAGCATTTT.

This chain connects TRBV13 to TRBJ2-3, with 11 bases identical to TRBD2. Trimming at V came to 4 bases and at J to 2 bases, leaving 2 bases not matched to a gene. The germline V gene encodes CDR1 PRHDT and CDR2 FYEKMQ (reference sequence). The CDR3 loop spans 15 amino acids. The CDR3 is CASSSSGGFTDTQYF. Written as DNA, the CDR3 is TGTGCCAGCAGCTCTAGCGGGGGGTTCACAGATACGCAGTATTTT.

The chain couples TRBV30 to TRBJ1-2; maybe TRBD1 (6 bases). The V end was cut by 5 bases, the J end by 9 bases, with 13 bases between. The CDR3 consists of 11 residues. The germline CDR1 and CDR2 sequences are GTSNPN and SVGIG (reference sequence). CDR3 region: CAWGTRISYTF. CDR3 nucleotide sequence: TGTGCCTGGGGGACAAGGATAAGCTACACCTTC.

The chain is built from TRBV6-5 and TRBJ2-7, with 8 bases matching TRBD1. The CDR3 runs to 15 residues. V was clipped by 6 bases and J by 4 bases; unmatched bases: 11. Per germline, CDR1 MNHEY and CDR2 SVGAGI. CDR3: CASSRIHRQGYEQYF. For the CDR3, the DNA is TGTGCCAGCAGCCGGATCCACCGACAGGGGTACGAGCAGTACTTC.

The chain carries TRBV5-1 and TRBJ2-3, with D hard to call. Germline CDR1 and CDR2: SGHRS and YFSETQ. This CDR3 region has 16 residues. Trimming removed 2 bases from V and 0 bases from J, with 13 bases in between. The CDR3: CASSFVPGSSTDTQYF. Written as DNA, the CDR3 is TGCGCCAGCAGCTTCGTGCCAGGCTCTAGCACAGATACGCAGTATTTT.

V and J are TRBV6-1 and TRBJ1-1; weak D call: TRBD1 (5 bases). V lost 2 bases and J 6 bases, leaving 7 bases between the germline ends. Germline V gives CDR1 MNHNS, CDR2 SASEGT. This CDR3 has 12 amino acids. The CDR3 region is CASSEPGAEAFF. The DNA of the CDR3 is TGTGCCAGCAGTGAACCGGGGGCTGAAGCTTTCTTT.

CDR3 sequence reads: CASSLVGGRTEAFF. As DNA, the CDR3 is TGTGCCAGCAGCTTAGTGGGGGGTAGAACTGAAGCTTTCTTT. The V gene is TRBV7-2, the J gene TRBJ1-1; possibly TRBD1 for D (5 bases). Germline CDR1 is SGHTA and CDR2 is FQGNSA. Trimming left V 1 base short and J 5 bases short, with 11 bases between. The CDR3 extends over 14 amino acids.

V usage is TRBV30 and J usage is TRBJ1-2; 9 bases fit TRBD1. This CDR3 has 15 residues. CDR1 GTSNPN and CDR2 SVGIG come from the germline V gene (reference sequence). V gave up 3 bases and J gave up 7 bases; unmatched junction bases: 12. Written as DNA, the CDR3 is TGTGCCTGGAGGCGCGGGCGAACAGGGGGCCTTGGCTACACCTTC. The encoded protein is CAWRRGRTGGLGYTF.

As regards this clone: The junction and the germline gene differ at one end; a read error may be behind it. The chain recombines TRBV25-1 with TRBJ2-7; TRBD2 is a possible D gene (5 bases). The length of the CDR3 is 12 residues. Germline V gene lookup returns CDR1 MGHDK and CDR2 SYGVNS. CDR3 in DNA: TGTGCCAGCCGTGAGGGCACCTACGAGCAGTACTTC. Amino acids: CASREGTYEQYF.

The J gene is TRBJ1-5, the V gene TRBV5-5, with D uncertain. This CDR3 has 14 amino acids. Trimming shortened V by 1 base and J by 3 bases, and 8 bases separated the two germline ends. Germline assignment: CDR1 SGHKS and CDR2 YYEKEE (reference sequence). CDR3 in amino acids: CASSLRGINQPQHF. The CDR3 DNA is TGTGCCAGCAGCTTGCGAGGGATCAATCAGCCCCAGCATTTT.

The J gene is TRBJ1-2, the V gene TRBV6-5; 7 bases line up with TRBD1. V lost 5 bases, J lost 4 bases, and 4 bases stayed unmatched. The CDR3 length is 13 residues. CDR1 MNHEY and CDR2 SVGAGI come from the germline V gene. The CDR3 sequence: CASSPDRFYGYTF. The CDR3 DNA reads TGTGCCAGCAGTCCGGACAGGTTCTATGGCTACACCTTC.

This chain uses TRBV25-1 with TRBJ2-3; D not resolved. V was cut by 3 bases and J by 3 bases, with 7 bases left in between. Germline V CDR1 and CDR2: MGHDK, SYGVNS. The CDR3 runs to 13 residues. As DNA, the CDR3 is TGTGCCAGCAGTGACCATAGAACAGATACGCAGTATTTT. Its protein is CASSDHRTDTQYF.

This chain links TRBV11-2 with TRBJ2-7; 9 bases are a match to TRBD2. Trimming removed 0 bases from V and 9 bases from J; junction bases left unmatched: 6. This CDR3 comprises 14 residues. Germline V gene data show CDR1 as SGHAT and CDR2 as FQNNGV. The CDR3 DNA sequence: TGTGCCAGCAGCTTAGACCCCGGGACTAGCCGGCAGTACTTC. Amino acids: CASSLDPGTSRQYF.